This record covers a single TCR beta chain. The target of this receptor is not known. Base qualities are not recorded, but no much larger clone differs from it by a single base. This entry is derived from a study of blood T cell repertoires in COVID-19 (dated by TCRdb to 2018 to 2021). Regarding the research as a whole: Samples from collaborators originated in the United States, Italy and Spain and spanned both the acute and convalescent phases of COVID-19. The samples were drawn from two sources: the first 160 participants of the ongoing ImmuneRACE study, and about 1,300 subjects contributed by 6 global collaborators. Nearly every sample came with metadata listing a de-identified subject ID, COVID-19 status, age in years and sex. The material from the prospective study consisted of cDNA or gDNA derived from T cells, B-cell-depleted T cells, or PBMCs. Where available, HLA class I and class II types were taken from metadata supplied by the sample provider and were not determined by assay-based typing. Subjects who had been exposed to COVID-19, were actively infected with it, or had recovered from it provided the deeply sampled blood TCRbeta repertoires that made up the dataset. The repertoires were released in a freely available public database meant as a resource for research on the immune response to SARS-CoV-2.

In the germline V gene, CDR1 corresponds to SGHRS and CDR2 to YFSETQ. CDR3 length: 12 amino acids, cysteine to phenylalanine. Of the read, only the CDR3 DNA is kept; its 36 bases are in frame from base 1. The V end loses 4 bases and the J end loses 7 bases, and a stretch of 12 bases separates them. TCRbeta CDR3 regions were amplified from genomic DNA by means of the immunoSEQ Assay, a bias-controlled multiplex PCR. In the paper's pipeline: Nucleated cell counts per sample were estimated from amplification of reference gene primers within the assay. Sequence reads were collapsed and filtered to measure the absolute abundance of every unique TCRbeta CDR3 rearrangement. For each sample, productive Simpson clonality was calculated by taking the square root of Simpson's diversity index across productive rearrangements. Not all clones reach the TCRdb copy of this immuneACCESS table, which keeps in-frame sequences only. Checked studies attribute under half of the gap to unresolved V genes and leave the rest unexplained. V and J calls and clone size are those listed in that table; D and trimming were worked out from the DNA. A total of 15,000 to 20,000 clones appear in this sample, roughly 88% of them only once. The top ten hold less than 3.5% of the sample.

The full study reports these points: The amount of clinical and demographic metadata varied by source and participant and was provided uncurated.

Each collaborating institution followed its own protocols to collect whole blood in K2EDTA tubes. For TCRbeta analysis, collaborator samples were shipped as frozen whole blood, as isolated PBMCs, or as DNA extracted from either sample type. The receptor's source is a human donor in a cohort sampled during active COVID-19. What was sequenced was peripheral blood. The chain uses TRBV5-1 and TRBJ2-7; the D gene is perhaps TRBD2, on 6 matching bases. The CDR3 here reads CASSIPEGEQYF. The nucleotide sequence is given as TGCGCCAGCAGCATACCGGAGGGGGAGCAGTACTTC. Here the CDR3 is joined to the reference TRBV5-1 and TRBJ2-7 genes, and the full variable domain is: KAGVTQTPRYLIKTRGQQVTLSCSPISGHRSVSWYQQTPGQGLQFLFEYFSETQRNKGNFPGRFSGRQFSNSRSEMNVSTLELGDSALYLCASSIPEGEQYFGPGTRLTVT.